These 21 T cell receptor beta chains were all obtained from the same sample, sequenced in a study of shared clonotypes between healthy human individuals. Profiling relied on immunoSEQ multiplex PCR, and the TCRdb table lists in-frame clones only, not all of them. The data hold almost 750,000 clones, with 72% observed a single time. Material: memory CD4+ T cells sorted from blood. Subset: CD45RA-negative fraction. Receptor source: a woman in her 30s in good health.

The chain joins TRBV11-2 to TRBJ1-4; D unclear. This CDR3 is 14 amino acids long. V lost 5 bases and J lost 12, with 19 bases in between. Germline values: CDR1 SGHAT, CDR2 FQNNGV. The CDR3, as DNA: TGTGCCAGCAGCCCCCCACGCGGGGTCCGGGAACTGTTTTTT. Its translation: CASSPPRGVRELFF.

This clone was seen just once. This sequence joins TRBV7-2 and TRBJ2-3; D perhaps matches TRBD1 (5 bases). The germline gives CDR1 SGHTA, CDR2 FQGNSA. V lost 6 bases to trimming and J lost 0 bases, with 10 bases between them. CDR3 length: 14 residues. The CDR3 DNA follows: TGTGCCAGCAGACAACAGGCTAGCACAGATACGCAGTATTTT. Its protein is CASRQQASTDTQYF.

This chain joins TRBV20-1 and TRBJ1-2; no clear D. V was pared by 6 bases and J by 3 bases, with 8 bases between. Germline V gene lookup returns CDR1 DFQATT and CDR2 SNEGSKA (reference sequence). The CDR3 runs to 11 residues. The CDR3 DNA reads as TGCAGTGCGAACCCTTACTATGGCTACACCTTC. It specifies CSANPYYGYTF.

The chain couples TRBV20-1 to TRBJ2-1, with D uncertain. V lost 6 bases, J lost 5 bases, and 8 bases lay in between. Germline lookup yields CDR1 DFQATT and CDR2 SNEGSKA (reference sequence). The CDR3 totals 11 residues. CDR3 coding DNA: TGCAGTGCCAACCCCCACAATGAGCAGTTCTTC. Translating it yields CSANPHNEQFF.

V is TRBV21-1 and J is TRBJ2-2. TRBV21-1 is listed as a pseudogene. This CDR3 region has 14 residues. CDR3 nucleotide sequence: TGTGCCAGCACACCGGGACGGTCGACCGGGGAGCTGTTTTTT. Protein sequence: CASTPGRSTGELFF.

This clone was observed at least ten times. The rearrangement joins TRBV11-2 to TRBJ2-5; D gene uncertain. This CDR3 region has 14 residues. V dropped 1 base and J dropped 5 bases, with 11 bases sitting between them. Germline V gene lookup returns CDR1 SGHAT and CDR2 FQNNGV. The CDR3 is CASSLAGRGETQYF. CDR3 nucleotides: TGTGCCAGCAGCTTAGCCGGCCGAGGCGAGACCCAGTACTTC. Filled out from reference TRBV11-2 and TRBJ2-5, the complete variable domain reads EAGVAQSPRYKIIEKRQSVAFWCNPISGHATLYWYQQILGQGPKLLIQFQNNGVVDDSQLPKDRFSAERLKGVDSTLKIQPAKLEDSAVYLCASSLAGRGETQYFGPGTRLLVL.

Here the CDR3 DNA reads TGTGCCAGCAGGGCGTTATACGAGCAGTACTTC. It codes for CASRALYEQYF. The chain carries TRBV6-1 and TRBJ2-7; no firm D call. V lost 6 bases and J lost 4, with 7 bases in between. CDR3 length: 11 amino acids. The germline gives CDR1 MNHNS, CDR2 SASEGT.

The chain carries TRBV4-2 and TRBJ1-2, with 7 nucleotides matching TRBD1. The germline V gene encodes CDR1 LGHNA and CDR2 YNFKEQ. After removal of 1 base from V and 8 bases from J, the junction contained 10 bases not matched to a gene. This CDR3 spans 15 amino acids. The CDR3 is CASSQARQGFGGYTF. The CDR3 region has the DNA TGTGCCAGCAGCCAAGCGAGACAGGGTTTTGGGGGCTACACCTTC.

The chain links TRBV6-1 to TRBJ1-1; TRBD1 agrees at 9 bases. Trimming removed 6 bases from V and 5 bases from J; junction bases left unmatched: 4. Germline CDR1 reads MNHNS; CDR2 reads SASEGT. The CDR3 has 13 amino acids. CDR3 loop: CASRDRGGTEAFF. In DNA, the CDR3 is TGTGCCAGCAGGGACAGGGGTGGGACTGAAGCTTTCTTT.

The genes are TRBV18 and TRBJ1-5, with TRBD1 as a possible D gene (6 bases). Per germline, CDR1 KGHSH and CDR2 LQKENI. The CDR3 covers 15 residues. Trimming removed 1 base from V and 3 bases from J, with 10 bases in between. In DNA form, the CDR3 reads TGTGCCAGCTCACCACGAACAGGGTACAATCAGCCCCAGCATTTT. Encoded protein: CASSPRTGYNQPQHF.

The CDR3 here is CASSLRGSFSKLYEQYF. DNA of the CDR3: TGTGCCAGCAGCCTCCGGGGAAGTTTTTCCAAACTTTACGAGCAGTACTTC. The chain has TRBV5-8 and TRBJ2-7; D is possibly TRBD2 (5 bases). CDR1 and CDR2 (germline): SGHTS, YDEGEE. The CDR3 runs 17 residues. V lost 4 bases and J 4 bases, leaving 24 bases between the germline ends.

CDR3 loop: CASQRGVADSYEQYF. CDR3 nucleotides: TGTGCCAGCCAGCGCGGGGTCGCGGACTCCTACGAGCAGTACTTC. The chain couples TRBV6-5 to TRBJ2-7; maybe TRBD2 (6 bases). Per germline, CDR1 MNHEY and CDR2 SVGAGI. With 8 bases removed from V and 0 bases from J, the gap between germline ends came to 17 bases. The CDR3 length is 15 residues.

This clone turned up a few times. V gene TRBV7-2 combines with J gene TRBJ2-1; a weak D match, TRBD1 (6 bases). CDR1 and CDR2 from the germline V gene are SGHTA and FQGNSA. The CDR3 loop spans 13 amino acids. The V end was cut by 3 bases, the J end by 5 bases, with 8 bases between. The CDR3 here is CASSFNRDNEQFF. The CDR3 nucleotides are TGTGCCAGCAGCTTTAACAGGGACAATGAGCAGTTCTTC.

This clone was recorded once. The chain employs TRBV5-4 and TRBJ2-5; 10 nucleotides agree with TRBD2. Trimming took 4 bases from V and 5 from J; bases not matched to a gene: 8. CDR3 length: 15 residues. Germline V gene data show CDR1 as SGHNT and CDR2 as YYREEE (reference sequence). CDR3 coding DNA: TGTGCCAGCAGCGATATAGCGGGGGGTTACGAGACCCAGTACTTC. Translation: CASSDIAGGYETQYF.

This clone is a singleton in its sample. V usage is TRBV14 and J usage is TRBJ2-2, with 7 bases lining up with TRBD2. Germline values: CDR1 SGHDN, CDR2 FVKESK. V shed 4 bases and J 1 base; nucleotides not matched to a gene: 3. CDR3 length: 15 residues. DNA for the CDR3: TGTGCCAGCAGCCGGACTAGACAGAACACCGGGGAGCTGTTTTTT. It specifies CASSRTRQNTGELFF.

This chain joins TRBV5-1 and TRBJ2-7; possible D gene TRBD2, 6 bases. Trimming pared 5 bases from V and 1 base from J, leaving 13 bases between. Germline V gene sequence: CDR1 SGHRS, CDR2 YFSETQ. The CDR3 consists of 14 residues. CDR3 region: CASRRDSPSYEQYF. The CDR3, as DNA: TGCGCCAGCAGGCGGGACTCGCCGTCCTACGAGCAGTACTTC. The full variable domain, its missing parts supplied by reference TRBV5-1 and TRBJ2-7, is KAGVTQTPRYLIKTRGQQVTLSCSPISGHRSVSWYQQTPGQGLQFLFEYFSETQRNKGNFPGRFSGRQFSNSRSEMNVSTLELGDSALYLCASRRDSPSYEQYFGPGTRLTVT.

This sequence joins TRBV2 and TRBJ2-5; D ambiguous. With 9 bases removed from V and 0 bases from J, the gap between germline ends came to 8 bases. CDR3 length equals 12 residues. Per germline, CDR1 SNHLY and CDR2 FYNNEI. The CDR3 protein is CASSGYQETQYF. CDR3 nucleotides: TGTGCCAGTTCAGGTTACCAAGAGACCCAGTACTTC. The full variable domain, in which reference TRBV2 and TRBJ2-5 provide the parts outside the CDR3, is EPEVTQTPSHQVTQMGQEVILRCVPISNHLYFYWYRQILGQKVEFLVSFYNNEISEKSEIFDDQFSVERPDGSNFTLKIRSTKLEDSAMYFCASSGYQETQYFGPGTRLLVL.

This clone showed up just once. V is TRBV11-2 and J is TRBJ2-5; D possibly corresponds to TRBD2 (6 bases). Between the trimmed V and J ends, which lost 1 base and 6 bases, there was a span of 15 bases. Germline V CDR1 and CDR2: SGHAT, FQNNGV. The CDR3 length is 15 residues. The CDR3: CASSLVQLARKTQYF. CDR3 DNA sequence: TGTGCCAGCAGCTTAGTCCAACTAGCTCGGAAGACCCAGTACTTC.

This rearrangement joins TRBV27 to TRBJ1-1; possibly TRBD1 for D (5 bases). CDR3 length: 13 residues. V was trimmed by 7 bases and J by 0 bases, leaving 9 bases between them. Per the germline V gene, CDR1 is MNHEY and CDR2 is SMNVEV (reference sequence). The CDR3 loop is CASIGHLNTEAFF. CDR3 sequence (DNA): TGTGCCAGCATCGGACACTTGAACACTGAAGCTTTCTTT.

At least ten counts were recorded for this clone. The genes are TRBV7-8 and TRBJ2-7; 7 nucleotides align to TRBD1. The ends lost 5 bases at V and 6 bases at J; junction bases unmatched: 22. The germline CDR1 and CDR2 sequences are SGHVS and FQNEAQ. The CDR3 spans 18 residues. The CDR3 bases are TGTGCCAGCAGCCCAGGTGTGCATGTAGGGGGCAAGTCCGGCGAGCAGTACTTC. Its translation: CASSPGVHVGGKSGEQYF. Supplemented by reference TRBV7-8 and TRBJ2-7, the full variable domain reads GAGVSQSPRYKVAKRGQDVALRCDPISGHVSLFWYQQALGQGPEFLTYFQNEAQLDKSGLPSDRFFAERPEGSVSTLKIQRTQQEDSAVYLCASSPGVHVGGKSGEQYFGPGTRLTVT.

This clone was recorded at least ten times. V usage is TRBV18 and J usage is TRBJ1-6; perhaps TRBD1 as D (5 bases). Germline V CDR1 and CDR2: KGHSH, LQKENI. This CDR3 spans 14 amino acids. V was pared by 6 bases and J by 6 bases, with 12 bases between. CDR3 in DNA: TGTGCCAGCTCCCGAGGGGCGCGTAATTCACCCCTCCACTTT. The encoded protein is CASSRGARNSPLHF.